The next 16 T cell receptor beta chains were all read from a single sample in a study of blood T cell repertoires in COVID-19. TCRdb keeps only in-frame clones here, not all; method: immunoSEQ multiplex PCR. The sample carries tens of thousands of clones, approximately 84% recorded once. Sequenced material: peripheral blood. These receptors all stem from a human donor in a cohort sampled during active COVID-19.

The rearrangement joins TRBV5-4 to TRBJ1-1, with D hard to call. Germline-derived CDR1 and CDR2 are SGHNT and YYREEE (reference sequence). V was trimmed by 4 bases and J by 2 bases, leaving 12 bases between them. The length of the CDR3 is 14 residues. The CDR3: CASSVRRSNTEAFF. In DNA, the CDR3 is TGTGCCAGCAGCGTCCGGAGGTCTAACACTGAAGCTTTCTTT.

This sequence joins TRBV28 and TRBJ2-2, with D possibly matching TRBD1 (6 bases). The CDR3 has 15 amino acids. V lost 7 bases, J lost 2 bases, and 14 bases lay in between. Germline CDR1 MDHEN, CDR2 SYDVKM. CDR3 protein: CASTGTLLNTGELFF. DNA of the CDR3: TGTGCCAGCACCGGGACACTTCTTAACACCGGGGAGCTGTTTTTT.

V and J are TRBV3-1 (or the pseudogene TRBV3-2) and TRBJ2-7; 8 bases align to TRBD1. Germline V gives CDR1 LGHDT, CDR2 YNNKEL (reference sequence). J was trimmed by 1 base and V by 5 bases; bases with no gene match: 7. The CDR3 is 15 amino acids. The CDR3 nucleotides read TGTGCCAGCAGCTACGACAGGGGCTTATCCTACGAGCAGTACTTC. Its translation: CASSYDRGLSYEQYF.

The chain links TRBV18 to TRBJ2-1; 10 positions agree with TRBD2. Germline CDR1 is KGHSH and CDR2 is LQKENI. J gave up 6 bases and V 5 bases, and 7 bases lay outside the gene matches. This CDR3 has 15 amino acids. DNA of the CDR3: TGTGCCAGCTCAAAAAAGCGGGAGGGCCGCAATGAGCAGTTCTTC. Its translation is CASSKKREGRNEQFF.

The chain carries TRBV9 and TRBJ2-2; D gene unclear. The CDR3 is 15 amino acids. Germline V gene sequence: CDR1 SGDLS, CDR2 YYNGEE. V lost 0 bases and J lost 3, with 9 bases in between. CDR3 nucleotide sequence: TGTGCCAGCAGCGTAGCCCGGAGAGACACCGGGGAGCTGTTTTTT. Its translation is CASSVARRDTGELFF.

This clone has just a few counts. The DNA for the CDR3 is TGTGCCAGCAGCCTCGGTAGACCTAGTGAAGCTTTCTTT. It encodes CASSLGRPSEAFF. This chain uses TRBV7-2 with TRBJ1-1; D gene ambiguous. CDR3 size: 13 residues. Trimming took off 5 bases at V and 7 bases at J, with 14 bases between the two ends. CDR1 is SGHTA, CDR2 FQGNSA, per germline.

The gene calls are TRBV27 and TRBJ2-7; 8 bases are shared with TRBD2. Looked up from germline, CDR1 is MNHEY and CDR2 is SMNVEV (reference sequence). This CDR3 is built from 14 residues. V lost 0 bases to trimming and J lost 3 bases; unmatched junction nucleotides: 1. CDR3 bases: TGTGCCAGCAGTTTATCTAGCGGGAACTACGAGCAGTACTTC. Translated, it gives CASSLSSGNYEQYF.

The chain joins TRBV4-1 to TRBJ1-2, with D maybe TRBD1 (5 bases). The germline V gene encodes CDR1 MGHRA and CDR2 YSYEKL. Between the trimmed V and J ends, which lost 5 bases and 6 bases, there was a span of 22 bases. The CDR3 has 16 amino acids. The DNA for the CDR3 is TGCGCCAGCAGCGTCCCGGGGGTTGGGGCAATCGATGGCTACACCTTC. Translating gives CASSVPGVGAIDGYTF.

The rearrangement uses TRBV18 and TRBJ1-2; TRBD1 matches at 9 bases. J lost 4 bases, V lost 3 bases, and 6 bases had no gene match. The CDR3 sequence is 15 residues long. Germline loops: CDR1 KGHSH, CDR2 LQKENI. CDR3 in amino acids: CASSPSIQGAYGYTF. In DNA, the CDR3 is TGTGCCAGCTCACCGTCCATACAGGGGGCCTATGGCTACACCTTC.

This chain's CDR3 is CASSQDLEVASYNEQFF. In nucleotides, the CDR3 is TGCGCCAGCAGCCAAGATTTGGAGGTAGCGTCCTACAATGAGCAGTTCTTC. The V and J genes are TRBV4-3 and TRBJ2-1; D possibly corresponds to TRBD2 (5 bases). Trimming took off 0 bases at V and 1 base at J, with 13 bases between the two ends. The germline gives CDR1 LGHNA, CDR2 YSLEER. CDR3 size: 17 residues.

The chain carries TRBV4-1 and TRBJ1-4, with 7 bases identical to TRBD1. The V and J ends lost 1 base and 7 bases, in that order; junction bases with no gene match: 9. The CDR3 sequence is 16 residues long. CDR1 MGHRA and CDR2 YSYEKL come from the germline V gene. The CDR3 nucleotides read TGCGCCAGCAGCCAAGGCCGGGACAGAGGGACTGAAAAACTGTTTTTT. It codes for CASSQGRDRGTEKLFF.

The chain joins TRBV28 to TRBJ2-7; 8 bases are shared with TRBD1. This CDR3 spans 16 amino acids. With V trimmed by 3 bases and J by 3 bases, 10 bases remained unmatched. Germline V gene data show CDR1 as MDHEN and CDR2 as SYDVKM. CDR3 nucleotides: TGTGCCAGCAGTTTGACAGGGGCGAAGGTGCGCTACGAGCAGTACTTC. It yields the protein CASSLTGAKVRYEQYF.

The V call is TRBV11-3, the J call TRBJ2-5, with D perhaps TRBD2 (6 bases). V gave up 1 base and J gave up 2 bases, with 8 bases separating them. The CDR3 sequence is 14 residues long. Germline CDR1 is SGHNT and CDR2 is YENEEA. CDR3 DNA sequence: TGTGCCAGCAGCTTAGGCGGGGCGCAAGAGACCCAGTACTTC. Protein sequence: CASSLGGAQETQYF.

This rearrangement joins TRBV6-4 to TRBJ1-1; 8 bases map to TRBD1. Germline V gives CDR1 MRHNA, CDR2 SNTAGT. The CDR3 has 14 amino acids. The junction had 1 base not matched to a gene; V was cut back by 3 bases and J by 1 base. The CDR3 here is CASSEGQGNTEAFF. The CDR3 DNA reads TGTGCCAGCAGTGAAGGACAGGGGAACACTGAAGCTTTCTTT.

This CDR3 reads CASSLWAGMNTEAFF. The CDR3 DNA sequence: TGCGCCAGCAGCTTGTGGGCAGGGATGAACACTGAAGCTTTCTTT. V gene TRBV5-1 combines with J gene TRBJ1-1; D is possibly TRBD1 (5 bases). V dropped 1 base and J dropped 0 bases, with 10 bases sitting between them. CDR3 length: 15 residues. Germline V CDR1 and CDR2: SGHRS, YFSETQ. The full variable domain, with the rest looked up from reference TRBV5-1 and TRBJ1-1, is KAGVTQTPRYLIKTRGQQVTLSCSPISGHRSVSWYQQTPGQGLQFLFEYFSETQRNKGNFPGRFSGRQFSNSRSEMNVSTLELGDSALYLCASSLWAGMNTEAFFGQGTRLTVV.

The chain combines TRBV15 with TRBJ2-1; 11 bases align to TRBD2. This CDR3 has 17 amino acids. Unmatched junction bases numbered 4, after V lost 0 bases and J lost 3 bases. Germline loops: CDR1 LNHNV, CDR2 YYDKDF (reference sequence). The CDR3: CATSRDLGLAGYNEQFF. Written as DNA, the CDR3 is TGTGCCACCAGCAGAGACCTCGGACTAGCGGGCTACAATGAGCAGTTCTTC.